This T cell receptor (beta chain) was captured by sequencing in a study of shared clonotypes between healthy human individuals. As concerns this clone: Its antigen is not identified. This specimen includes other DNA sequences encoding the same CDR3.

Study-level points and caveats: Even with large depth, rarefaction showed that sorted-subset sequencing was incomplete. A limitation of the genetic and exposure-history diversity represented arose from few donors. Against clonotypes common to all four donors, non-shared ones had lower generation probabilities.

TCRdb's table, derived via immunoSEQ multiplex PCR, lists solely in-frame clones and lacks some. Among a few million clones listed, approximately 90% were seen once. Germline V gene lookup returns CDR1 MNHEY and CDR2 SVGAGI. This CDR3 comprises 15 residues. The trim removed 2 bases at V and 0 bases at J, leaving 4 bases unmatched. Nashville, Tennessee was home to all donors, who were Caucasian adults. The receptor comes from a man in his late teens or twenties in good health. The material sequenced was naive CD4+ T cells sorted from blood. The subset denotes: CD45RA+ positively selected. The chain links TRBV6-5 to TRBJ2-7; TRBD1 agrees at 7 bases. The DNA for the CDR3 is TGTGCCAGCAGTTACCTGGGACAGAACTCCTACGAGCAGTACTTC. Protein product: CASSYLGQNSYEQYF.